The clone carrying this TCR beta chain was seen only a few times. Antigen unknown. TCRdb's table, derived via immunoSEQ multiplex PCR, lists solely in-frame clones and lacks some. The data hold tens of thousands of clones, with 80% observed a single time. This sample was taken from a study of OX40 agonist ivuxolimab in advanced cancers. Germline CDR1 and CDR2: SGHNT and YYREEE (reference sequence). Trimming left V 9 bases short and J 7 bases short, with 14 bases between. The CDR3 has 12 residues. Study-level points and caveats: Some nonresponders likewise displayed low normalized T-cell clonal expansion.

Here the sequenced sample was CD4+ or CD8+ T cells sorted from blood, taken in a trial of the OX40 agonist ivuxolimab. This sequence was found in an adult with an advanced solid tumor such as melanoma, head and neck, liver or kidney cancer. J is TRBJ1-3 and V is TRBV5-4; perhaps TRBD1 as D (5 bases). This CDR3 reads CATGGGGNTIYF. CDR3 DNA sequence: TGTGCCACCGGGGGAGGAGGGAACACCATATATTTT.